This TCR beta chain originates from a study of response to subunit inactivated influenza vaccine. The CDR3 runs 11 residues. Trimming left V 8 bases short and J 6 bases short, with 11 bases between. CDR1 is LNHDA, CDR2 SQIVND, per germline (reference sequence). Study-level results: With each seasonal influenza vaccination, the authors suggested, few new T cells are recruited.

TCRdb used MiXCR to reprocess the RT-PCR reads, holding one entry per CDR3 protein. The repertoire includes 500,000 or so distinct CDR3 sequences, approximately 10% of them detected once, and around 12% sits in the top ten. This clonotype was detected a few times. Its antigen is currently unknown. The receptor was derived from a middle-aged man who received an inactivated influenza vaccine. The chain combines TRBV19 with TRBJ2-7, with D unresolved. This specimen consisted of PBMCs from blood, obtained about 6 weeks after vaccination. The CDR3 nucleotides read TGTGCCAGTCGTAGTGGGCCCGAGCAGTACTTC. This translates into CASRSGPEQYF.